The 30 T cell receptor beta chains listed next were all sequenced from one sample in a study of T cell responses to AZD1222 COVID-19 vaccine. TCRdb's table, derived via immunoSEQ multiplex PCR, lists solely in-frame clones and lacks some. Here the sample spans about 130,000 clones, 93% being singletons. The material was peripheral blood, obtained on day 0 of AZD1222 vaccination. All receptors derive from an adult in good health.

The chain recombines TRBV2 with TRBJ2-1; 10 bases map to TRBD2. The CDR3 contains 19 residues. From germline, CDR1 is SNHLY and CDR2 FYNNEI. V lost 6 bases to trimming and J lost 3 bases; unmatched junction nucleotides: 17. This CDR3 reads CASRVRAGTSVTLYNEQFF. CDR3 DNA: TGTGCCAGCAGGGTAAGAGCCGGGACTAGCGTGACCCTCTACAATGAGCAGTTCTTC. The full variable domain, in which reference TRBV2 and TRBJ2-1 provide the parts outside the CDR3, is EPEVTQTPSHQVTQMGQEVILRCVPISNHLYFYWYRQILGQKVEFLVSFYNNEISEKSEIFDDQFSVERPDGSNFTLKIRSTKLEDSAMYFCASRVRAGTSVTLYNEQFFGPGTRLTVL.

The CDR3 spells CASRTDRVNTGELFF. CDR3 sequence (DNA): TGTGCCAGCAGGACCGACAGGGTTAACACCGGGGAGCTGTTTTTT. The chain couples TRBV2 to TRBJ2-2; TRBD1 aligns across 7 bases. V shed 6 bases, J shed 2 bases, and the junction held 6 bases outside the gene matches. Looked up from germline, CDR1 is SNHLY and CDR2 is FYNNEI. The CDR3 length is 15 residues.

This chain links TRBV14 with TRBJ2-1, with a weak D call TRBD1 (5 bases). The CDR3 is 15 amino acids. Trimming pared 8 bases from V and 1 base from J, leaving 15 bases between. CDR1 is SGHDN, CDR2 FVKESK, per germline. CDR3 nucleotide sequence: TGTGCCAGCGGACATCGGTCGAGGTCCTACAATGAGCAGTTCTTC. Its translation: CASGHRSRSYNEQFF.

The gene calls are TRBV30 and TRBJ2-6; D ambiguous. The CDR3 runs 12 residues. Germline CDR1 GTSNPN, CDR2 SVGIG (reference sequence). V was clipped by 3 bases and J by 5 bases, with 5 bases between them. The CDR3 is CAWSPWANVLTF. As DNA, the CDR3 is TGTGCCTGGAGCCCCTGGGCCAACGTCCTGACTTTC.

The chain employs TRBV9 and TRBJ2-2; the match to TRBD2 covers 10 bases. Germline V gives CDR1 SGDLS, CDR2 YYNGEE. With 2 bases clipped from V and 1 base from J, the junction kept 5 bases outside the gene matches. This CDR3 has 17 residues. CDR3 region: CASSVSSGGLNTGELFF. The CDR3, as DNA: TGTGCCAGCAGCGTTTCTAGCGGGGGATTGAACACCGGGGAGCTGTTTTTT. Based on the CDR3 plus reference TRBV9 and TRBJ2-2, the full variable domain is DSGVTQTPKHLITATGQRVTLRCSPRSGDLSVYWYQQSLDQGLQFLIQYYNGEERAKGNILERFSAQQFPDLHSELNLSSLELGDSALYFCASSVSSGGLNTGELFFGEGSRLTVL.

The rearrangement uses TRBV7-2 and TRBJ2-1, with 7 bases fitting TRBD1. There are 15 residues in the CDR3. Trimming removed 5 bases from V and 10 bases from J; junction bases left unmatched: 14. Germline V gene data show CDR1 as SGHTA and CDR2 as FQGNSA. As DNA, the CDR3 is TGTGCCAGCAGCCTACAAATTATACAGGGGAACGAGCAGTTCTTC. The encoded protein is CASSLQIIQGNEQFF. The full variable domain, its missing parts supplied by reference TRBV7-2 and TRBJ2-1, is GAGVSQSPSNKVTEKGKDVELRCDPISGHTALYWYRQSLGQGLEFLIYFQGNSAPDKSGLPSDRFSAERTGGSVSTLTIQRTQQEDSAVYLCASSLQIIQGNEQFFGPGTRLTVL.

This rearrangement joins TRBV13 to TRBJ1-1; D unresolved. Germline CDR1 and CDR2: PRHDT and FYEKMQ (reference sequence). The germline V and J ends were trimmed by 5 bases and 0 bases, with 10 bases remaining between them. The CDR3 spans 14 residues. The CDR3 DNA follows: TGTGCCAGCAGCCCACACCTGGTGAACACTGAAGCTTTCTTT. Protein sequence: CASSPHLVNTEAFF.

The gene calls are TRBV25-1 and TRBJ1-1; D gene ambiguous. Trimming left V 3 bases short and J 8 bases short, with 10 bases between. Germline values: CDR1 MGHDK, CDR2 SYGVNS. The CDR3 length is 12 residues. The chain's CDR3 is CASSDWGSEAFF. CDR3 sequence (DNA): TGTGCCAGCAGTGATTGGGGTTCAGAAGCTTTCTTT.

V is TRBV21-1 and J is TRBJ2-3; TRBD1, the table's D call, lacks a check against the DNA. TRBV21-1 is noted as a pseudogene. The CDR3 runs 16 residues. The CDR3 nucleotides are TGTGCCAGCATCCCCATGGACAGACCTAGCACAGATACGCAGTATTTT. It translates to CASIPMDRPSTDTQYF.

The chain recombines TRBV5-1 with TRBJ1-1, with D possibly TRBD1 on 5 matching bases. CDR1 and CDR2 from the germline V gene are SGHRS and YFSETQ. V lost 5 bases to trimming and J lost 5 bases, with 16 bases between them. CDR3 length equals 14 residues. CDR3 loop: CASRERSRVTEAFF. The CDR3 nucleotides are TGCGCCAGCAGGGAAAGGAGCAGGGTGACTGAAGCTTTCTTT.

This chain links TRBV5-1 with TRBJ2-7; D is unclear. Between the trimmed V and J ends, which lost 2 bases and 2 bases, there was a span of 17 bases. CDR1 is SGHRS and CDR2 is YFSETQ in the germline V gene. CDR3 length: 16 residues. CDR3 amino acids: CASSFGPPSTPYEQYF. CDR3 nucleotides: TGCGCCAGCAGCTTCGGACCTCCCAGCACCCCCTACGAGCAGTACTTC.

This rearrangement joins TRBV27 to TRBJ1-1, with no clear D. The ends were cut back, 4 bases at V and 3 bases at J, with 21 bases in the middle. The germline V gene encodes CDR1 MNHEY and CDR2 SMNVEV (reference sequence). The CDR3 runs 17 residues. CDR3 loop: CASSSQSTSPEYTEAFF. CDR3 nucleotides: TGTGCCAGCAGTTCCCAGAGCACTTCCCCCGAATACACTGAAGCTTTCTTT.

The J gene is TRBJ2-3, the V gene TRBV27; 10 nucleotides agree with TRBD2. The CDR3 loop spans 18 amino acids. Germline V CDR1 and CDR2: MNHEY, SMNVEV (reference sequence). V was clipped by 6 bases and J by 1 base; unmatched bases: 13. Here the CDR3 reads CASRGWASGRGGTDTQYF. DNA of the CDR3: TGTGCCAGCAGAGGGTGGGCTAGCGGGAGAGGGGGCACAGATACGCAGTATTTT.

This chain connects TRBV10-2 to TRBJ2-7; no clear D. Trimming pared 6 bases from V and 0 bases from J, leaving 3 bases between. Germline V lookup: CDR1 WSHSY, CDR2 SAAADI. The CDR3 is 11 amino acids. The CDR3 DNA follows: TGCGCCAGCAGGAGCTCCTACGAGCAGTACTTC. Translated: CASRSSYEQYF.

The chain couples TRBV9 to TRBJ1-1; D remains unclear. CDR3 length: 13 amino acids. Germline V gives CDR1 SGDLS, CDR2 YYNGEE. Trimming shortened V by 2 bases and J by 4 bases, and 9 bases separated the two germline ends. For the CDR3, the DNA is TGTGCCAGCAGCGTTGGCCCCTCCACTGAAGCTTTCTTT. Encoded protein: CASSVGPSTEAFF.

This chain connects TRBV10-3 to TRBJ2-3, with D perhaps given as TRBD1 or TRBD2 (5 bases each). The CDR3 is 14 residues long. V was pared by 10 bases and J by 2 bases, with 16 bases between. Germline V lookup: CDR1 ENHRY, CDR2 SYGVKD. The CDR3, as DNA: TGTGCCAGCCGAGGGGTTACCCACACAGATACGCAGTATTTT. Translated, it gives CASRGVTHTDTQYF.

The chain uses TRBV5-1 and TRBJ2-1, with D possibly TRBD1 on 7 matching bases. The germline CDR1 and CDR2 sequences are SGHRS and YFSETQ. V dropped 0 bases and J dropped 0 bases, with 13 bases sitting between them. The CDR3 totals 17 residues. CDR3 in DNA: TGCGCCAGCAGCTTGGGGCAGGGGGGCTTCTCCTACAATGAGCAGTTCTTC. Residues: CASSLGQGGFSYNEQFF. Looking up the rest from reference TRBV5-1 and TRBJ2-1 gives the full variable domain: KAGVTQTPRYLIKTRGQQVTLSCSPISGHRSVSWYQQTPGQGLQFLFEYFSETQRNKGNFPGRFSGRQFSNSRSEMNVSTLELGDSALYLCASSLGQGGFSYNEQFFGPGTRLTVL.

The V call is TRBV6-5, the J call TRBJ2-7; TRBD1 agrees at 7 bases. The junction had 3 bases not matched to a gene; V was cut back by 6 bases and J by 4 bases. Per germline, CDR1 MNHEY and CDR2 SVGAGI. CDR3 length: 12 amino acids. The CDR3 reads CASRLTGYEQYF. In DNA, the CDR3 is TGTGCCAGCAGGTTGACAGGGTACGAGCAGTACTTC.

This chain links TRBV19 with TRBJ1-5; TRBD1 matches 7 bases. The trim removed 2 bases at V and 5 bases at J, leaving 3 bases unmatched. CDR1 and CDR2 (germline): LNHDA, SQIVND (reference sequence). The CDR3 loop spans 14 amino acids. This CDR3 is CASSIQGEYQPQHF. In DNA, the CDR3 is TGTGCCAGTAGTATACAGGGGGAGTATCAGCCCCAGCATTTT.

The genes are TRBV7-9 and TRBJ2-5, with 8 nucleotides matching TRBD1. CDR1 is SEHNR, CDR2 FQNEAQ, per germline (reference sequence). With 1 base clipped from V and 4 bases from J, the junction kept 5 bases outside the gene matches. The CDR3 length is 15 residues. CDR3 sequence: CASSLGSQGGETQYF. The CDR3 DNA reads TGTGCCAGCAGCTTAGGCTCACAGGGGGGAGAGACCCAGTACTTC.

The V call is TRBV4-1, the J call TRBJ1-5, with 11 nucleotides matching TRBD1. Trimming at V came to 0 bases and at J to 6 bases, leaving 7 bases not matched to a gene. The CDR3 spans 17 residues. CDR1 MGHRA and CDR2 YSYEKL come from the germline V gene. The CDR3 reads CASSQDLWGTGGQPQHF. The CDR3 DNA reads TGCGCCAGCAGCCAAGATTTATGGGGGACAGGGGGTCAGCCCCAGCATTTT.

V and J are TRBV9 and TRBJ1-3; D call uncertain. Trimming removed 2 bases from V and 3 bases from J, with 9 bases in between. Germline lookup yields CDR1 SGDLS and CDR2 YYNGEE. This CDR3 region has 14 residues. CDR3: CASSVRQDGNTIYF. CDR3 sequence (DNA): TGTGCCAGCAGCGTCCGGCAGGATGGAAACACCATATATTTT. The full variable domain, with the rest looked up from reference TRBV9 and TRBJ1-3, is DSGVTQTPKHLITATGQRVTLRCSPRSGDLSVYWYQQSLDQGLQFLIQYYNGEERAKGNILERFSAQQFPDLHSELNLSSLELGDSALYFCASSVRQDGNTIYFGEGSWLTVV.

The chain is built from TRBV10-3 and TRBJ2-7, with 7 bases matching TRBD1. The trim removed 3 bases at V and 4 bases at J, leaving 6 bases unmatched. The CDR3 runs 14 residues. Germline lookup yields CDR1 ENHRY and CDR2 SYGVKD. DNA for the CDR3: TGTGCCATCAGTGATCTCACAGGGGCATACGAGCAGTACTTC. Translated, it gives CAISDLTGAYEQYF.

The chain uses TRBV6-5 and TRBJ2-1; D perhaps matches TRBD1 (6 bases). V dropped 9 bases and J dropped 2 bases, with 14 bases sitting between them. The V gene's germline CDR1 is MNHEY and CDR2 SVGAGI. The CDR3 has 14 residues. CDR3 amino acids: CASTQGSAYNEQFF. The CDR3 DNA reads as TGTGCCAGTACACAGGGTAGCGCCTACAATGAGCAGTTCTTC.

This chain links TRBV4-1 with TRBJ2-7; TRBD2 matches at 9 bases. The CDR3 length is 18 residues. Germline values: CDR1 MGHRA, CDR2 YSYEKL. J was trimmed by 0 bases and V by 4 bases; bases with no gene match: 13. CDR3 in DNA: TGCGCCAGCAGCCTATCCCCCCTGCAGCGGGGGGCCTCCTACGAGCAGTACTTC. It codes for CASSLSPLQRGASYEQYF.

V usage is TRBV19 and J usage is TRBJ2-1; D perhaps matches TRBD1 (5 bases). The V gene lost 0 bases and the J gene lost 9 bases, with 12 bases spanning the gap. CDR3 length: 14 residues. Germline lookup yields CDR1 LNHDA and CDR2 SQIVND (reference sequence). The CDR3 loop is CASSIDRVVPEQFF. In DNA form, the CDR3 reads TGTGCCAGTAGTATAGACAGGGTTGTCCCTGAGCAGTTCTTC.

The CDR3 DNA reads TGTGCCAGCAGTCGGACAGGGTCCGGCTACACCTTC. Its translation: CASSRTGSGYTF. The chain recombines TRBV12-3 or TRBV12-4 with TRBJ1-2, with 8 positions matching TRBD1. The CDR3 length is 12 residues. J gave up 8 bases and V 5 bases, and 4 bases lay outside the gene matches.

The rearrangement links TRBV5-6 to TRBJ1-6, with TRBD1 matching over 11 bases. Germline lookup yields CDR1 SGHDT and CDR2 YYEEEE. The junction had 5 bases not matched to a gene; V was cut back by 5 bases and J by 10 bases. This CDR3 region has 14 residues. This CDR3 reads CASRPGQGVSPLHF. The CDR3 nucleotides read TGTGCCAGCAGGCCGGGACAGGGGGTATCACCCCTCCACTTT.

This clone was seen just once. CDR3 in DNA: TGTGCCAGCAGTGAAACCGGGACAACCTCACGCTATGGCTACACCTTC. It yields the protein CASSETGTTSRYGYTF. This rearrangement joins TRBV2 to TRBJ1-2, with a tentative D call TRBD1 (6 bases). The CDR3 contains 16 residues. Germline V gives CDR1 SNHLY, CDR2 FYNNEI. Trimming removed 2 bases from V and 4 bases from J, with 17 bases in between. Using reference TRBV2 and TRBJ1-2 for the parts outside the CDR3, the full variable domain is EPEVTQTPSHQVTQMGQEVILRCVPISNHLYFYWYRQILGQKVEFLVSFYNNEISEKSEIFDDQFSVERPDGSNFTLKIRSTKLEDSAMYFCASSETGTTSRYGYTFGSGTRLTVV.

The chain links TRBV18 to TRBJ1-2, with D possibly matching TRBD1 (5 bases). Germline CDR1 and CDR2: KGHSH and LQKENI. This CDR3 has 15 amino acids. Trimming removed 3 bases from V and 3 bases from J, with 14 bases in between. CDR3 sequence: CASSPRDGSYYGYTF. In DNA, the CDR3 is TGTGCCAGCTCACCTAGGGACGGCTCTTACTATGGCTACACCTTC.